This T cell receptor beta chain was recorded in a study of prognosis after radiotherapy for stage I lung cancer. The genomic DNA TCR beta CDR3 region underwent two rounds of multiplex PCR. Primers were specific to each TRBV and TRBJ gene in first-round PCR. TCRdb independently ran MiXCR on the multiplex PCR reads; one entry per CDR3 protein. The data hold more than 15,000 distinct CDR3 sequences, with about a sixth observed a single time. Concerning this clonotype: A much larger clone differs from this one at a single base, so this may be a read error.

Germline V gene lookup returns CDR1 SGHNT and CDR2 YYREEE (reference sequence). The CDR3 has 15 amino acids. The chain links TRBV5-4 to TRBJ2-1; 12 bases fit TRBD2. The TCR sequence derives from a donor aged 50 or older with non-small cell lung cancer. Specimen: PBMCs, collected before or after stereotactic body radiation therapy (not recorded which). CDR3 nucleotides: TGTGTCAGCAGCCCACGACTAGCGGGGGAGGCTGAGCAGTTCTTC. This gives the protein CVSSPRLAGEAEQFF.